The T cell receptor beta chain described here comes from a study of shared clonotypes between healthy human individuals. Clones were sequenced by immunoSEQ multiplex PCR, and TCRdb holds only the in-frame ones, with some missing. Among under 2,500,000 clones listed, roughly 95% were seen once. Germline assignment: CDR1 SGHTA and CDR2 FQGNSA. Trimming shortened V by 1 base and J by 5 bases, and 7 bases separated the two germline ends. The CDR3 sequence is 13 residues long. Of note for this clone: Other DNA sequences in the sample encode the same CDR3.

The gene calls are TRBV7-2 and TRBJ2-3; D remains unclear. Sequencing was carried out using naive CD4+ T cells sorted from blood. Specified subset: CD45RA+ positively selected. This clonotype originated in a young man in good health. CDR3 loop: CASSLVSGDTQYF. The DNA of the CDR3 is TGTGCCAGCAGCTTAGTTTCAGGAGATACGCAGTATTTT.